Included here is one T cell receptor (beta chain) sequence, with context. Antigen: not known. These data are taken from a study of response to subunit inactivated influenza vaccine. General study points: Seasonal influenza vaccination, on each occasion, was suggested by the authors to recruit few new T cells.

Germline V gives CDR1 DFQATT, CDR2 SNEGSKA (reference sequence). V gave up 3 bases and J gave up 6 bases; unmatched junction bases: 10. This CDR3 comprises 16 residues. TCRdb fed the RT-PCR reads into MiXCR, producing one record per CDR3 protein. The sample lists a few hundred thousand distinct CDR3 sequences; approximately 14% were seen once. The source material was PBMCs from blood, sampled 12 days after vaccination. V and J are TRBV20-1 and TRBJ2-2, with 10 bases identical to TRBD2. The clonotype originates from a middle-aged man who received an inactivated influenza vaccine. The CDR3: CSARPLASGRAGELFF. CDR3 DNA sequence: TGCAGTGCTAGGCCCTTGGCGAGCGGGAGGGCCGGGGAGCTGTTTTTT.